One sample yielded the 24 T cell receptor beta chains listed below, sequenced in a study of blood T cell repertoires in COVID-19. Data came from immunoSEQ multiplex PCR; TCRdb stores just in-frame clones and leaves some out. There are fewer than 300,000 clones in the sample; less than 90% occur only once, and approximately 3.8% lies in the top ten. Sequenced input: peripheral blood. Receptors originate from a man aged 60 to 75 who had recovered from COVID-19.

The CDR3 region has the DNA TGTGCCAGCAGTTATCAGGGGGCAGCTGGAAACACCATATATTTT. Translating it yields CASSYQGAAGNTIYF. This chain joins TRBV6-5 and TRBJ1-3; 8 nucleotides match TRBD1. The CDR3 length is 15 residues. The germline V gene has CDR1 MNHEY and CDR2 SVGAGI. The ends lost 3 bases at V and 2 bases at J; junction bases unmatched: 3.

The J gene is TRBJ2-5, the V gene TRBV5-1, with TRBD1 identical over 12 bases. Per the germline V gene, CDR1 is SGHRS and CDR2 is YFSETQ. The CDR3 loop spans 16 amino acids. Germline trimming cut 1 base from V and 4 bases from J; bases unmatched to any gene: 5. CDR3 coding DNA: TGCGCCAGCAGCTTGCGAGGGACAGGGGGCTTAGAGACCCAGTACTTC. Translation: CASSLRGTGGLETQYF.

This clone was seen only a few times. The J gene is TRBJ2-6, the V gene TRBV6-5; D remains ambiguous. V was cut by 0 bases and J by 4 bases, with 7 bases left in between. The CDR3 spans 15 residues. Germline V gives CDR1 MNHEY, CDR2 SVGAGI. The CDR3 DNA follows: TGTGCCAGCAGTTACTCCCGGTGGGGGGCCAACGTCCTGACTTTC. This encodes CASSYSRWGANVLTF.

This clone was seen just once. One end of the junction varies from germline; a read error may be responsible. The chain employs TRBV6-5 and TRBJ1-2; the D gene is possibly TRBD1 (5 bases). This CDR3 has 14 amino acids. Germline-derived CDR1 and CDR2 are MNHEY and SVGAGI. DNA of the CDR3: TGTGCCAGCAGTGACTCAAGGGGATACTATGGCTACACCTTC. Translating gives CASSDSRGYYGYTF.

The chain uses TRBV6-1 and TRBJ1-4; 9 bases align to TRBD1. CDR3 length equals 15 residues. Looked up from germline, CDR1 is MNHNS and CDR2 is SASEGT. Trimming cost V 1 base and J 7 bases; bases outside gene matches: 4. In nucleotides, the CDR3 is TGTGCCAGCAGTGAAGGGGGACAGGGTCGTGAAAAACTGTTTTTT. This gives the protein CASSEGGQGREKLFF.

This chain connects TRBV12-3 or TRBV12-4 to TRBJ2-7; D might be TRBD1 (5 bases). V lost 1 base and J 1 base, leaving 5 bases between the germline ends. This CDR3 contains 13 residues. The CDR3 nucleotides are TGTGCCAGCAGTTTAGGACAGTCCTACGAGCAGTACTTC. Translation gives CASSLGQSYEQYF.

The V call is TRBV21-1, the J call TRBJ2-5; TRBD1 reflects the table's D call only, with no check against the DNA. TRBV21-1 is listed as a pseudogene. The CDR3 covers 14 residues. The CDR3 region is CASSKSRGGETQYF. The CDR3 coding sequence is TGTGCCAGCAGCAAAAGTAGGGGTGGAGAGACCCAGTACTTC.

This clone was detected a few times. V is TRBV5-4 and J is TRBJ1-6; 9 bases map to TRBD1. CDR3 length equals 20 residues. Germline V lookup: CDR1 SGHNT, CDR2 YYREEE (reference sequence). J gave up 0 bases and V 4 bases, and 14 bases lay outside the gene matches. The CDR3 DNA reads TGTGCCAGCAGCGGAGGTACAGGGGGCGGTAGGAGCTCCTATAATTCACCCCTCCACTTT. This translates into CASSGGTGGGRSSYNSPLHF.

The CDR3 nucleotides are TGTGCCAGCAGTTATTTGTCTACAGAGATCTACGAGCAGTACTTC. Protein: CASSYLSTEIYEQYF. This rearrangement joins TRBV6-5 to TRBJ2-7; D remains ambiguous. V lost 3 bases and J 3 bases, leaving 15 bases between the germline ends. The CDR3 is 15 residues long. Germline-derived CDR1 and CDR2 are MNHEY and SVGAGI.

This chain connects TRBV30 to TRBJ2-6; 9 bases are a match to TRBD1. The germline V gene encodes CDR1 GTSNPN and CDR2 SVGIG (reference sequence). The CDR3 extends over 17 amino acids. The ends lost 4 bases at V and 3 bases at J; junction bases unmatched: 10. CDR3 DNA: TGTGCCTGGACAGCCGGGACAGGGTTTGGTGGGGCCAACGTCCTGACTTTC. Amino acid sequence: CAWTAGTGFGGANVLTF.

The chain combines TRBV11-2 with TRBJ1-3; D gene ambiguous. Trimming removed 2 bases at V and 0 bases at J, with 11 bases between. Germline CDR1 is SGHAT and CDR2 is FQNNGV. The CDR3 extends over 16 amino acids. In DNA form, the CDR3 reads TGTGCCAGCAGCTTATGGAGGACGGGCTCTGGAAACACCATATATTTT. Residues: CASSLWRTGSGNTIYF. The full variable domain, with the rest looked up from reference TRBV11-2 and TRBJ1-3, is EAGVAQSPRYKIIEKRQSVAFWCNPISGHATLYWYQQILGQGPKLLIQFQNNGVVDDSQLPKDRFSAERLKGVDSTLKIQPAKLEDSAVYLCASSLWRTGSGNTIYFGEGSWLTVV.

The V gene is TRBV9, the J gene TRBJ1-3; D is uncertain. The germline V gene encodes CDR1 SGDLS and CDR2 YYNGEE. The CDR3 is made up of 13 amino acids. Trimming removed 4 bases from V and 0 bases from J, with 5 bases in between. CDR3 in amino acids: CASSSSSGNTIYF. CDR3 DNA sequence: TGTGCCAGCAGCTCGAGCTCTGGAAACACCATATATTTT.

The count of this clone is one. The genes are TRBV6-1 and TRBJ1-4; D gene unclear. This CDR3 spans 14 amino acids. Trimming took 3 bases from V and 8 from J, leaving 13 bases between them. The V gene's germline CDR1 is MNHNS and CDR2 SASEGT. CDR3 loop: CASSEVGLAEKLFF. CDR3 coding DNA: TGTGCCAGCAGTGAGGTCGGGTTAGCGGAAAAACTGTTTTTT.

The chain is built from TRBV2 and TRBJ2-3, with 10 bases aligning to TRBD1. The V segment lost 11 bases and the J segment 4 bases; nucleotides outside the gene matches: 9. The CDR3 contains 14 residues. Germline V gene data show CDR1 as SNHLY and CDR2 as FYNNEI. For the CDR3, the DNA is TGTGCCGGATGGACAGGGGGGAGTTCAGATACGCAGTATTTT. Encoded protein: CAGWTGGSSDTQYF. Full variable domain (outside the CDR3, taken from reference TRBV2 and TRBJ2-3): EPEVTQTPSHQVTQMGQEVILRCVPISNHLYFYWYRQILGQKVEFLVSFYNNEISEKSEIFDDQFSVERPDGSNFTLKIRSTKLEDSAMYFCAGWTGGSSDTQYFGPGTRLTVL.

This clone was seen just once. The rearrangement joins TRBV5-1 to TRBJ2-3, with D perhaps matching TRBD1 (6 bases). The CDR3 has 15 residues. Germline V gene lookup returns CDR1 SGHRS and CDR2 YFSETQ. V was clipped by 0 bases and J by 11 bases, with 19 bases between them. The chain's CDR3 is CASSLEGEKTQQQYF. The CDR3 DNA reads TGCGCCAGCAGCTTGGAGGGGGAAAAAACCCAACAGCAGTATTTT.

This clone was seen only once. V usage is TRBV30 and J usage is TRBJ1-3, with D unclear. This CDR3 is built from 14 residues. Germline loops: CDR1 GTSNPN, CDR2 SVGIG (reference sequence). V was trimmed by 4 bases and J by 0 bases, leaving 10 bases between them. The CDR3 loop reads CAWTTDFSGNTIYF. Written as DNA, the CDR3 is TGTGCCTGGACCACTGACTTCTCTGGAAACACCATATATTTT.

The table lists this clone with a few counts. The chain joins TRBV30 to TRBJ2-2; D uncertain. Trimming took off 1 base at V and 6 bases at J, with 6 bases between the two ends. This CDR3 spans 12 amino acids. Germline-derived CDR1 and CDR2 are GTSNPN and SVGIG (reference sequence). CDR3 loop: CAWSALSGELFF. Here the CDR3 DNA reads TGTGCCTGGAGTGCCCTTTCCGGGGAGCTGTTTTTT.

The chain joins TRBV5-1 to TRBJ2-3; 9 nucleotides match TRBD1. CDR3 size: 14 residues. Germline CDR1 SGHRS, CDR2 YFSETQ. The V segment lost 7 bases and the J segment 9 bases; nucleotides outside the gene matches: 12. The chain's CDR3 is CASGEGQGLETQYF. CDR3 sequence (DNA): TGCGCCAGCGGCGAGGGACAGGGTCTGGAAACGCAGTATTTT.

The chain is built from TRBV7-6 and TRBJ1-6; 7 nucleotides line up with TRBD1. From germline, CDR1 is SGHVS and CDR2 FNYEAQ. V lost 4 bases to trimming and J lost 7 bases; unmatched junction nucleotides: 10. The CDR3 covers 16 residues. The CDR3, as DNA: TGTGCCAGCAGCTCAACCCCGACAGGGTTGAATTCACCCCTCCACTTT. Translation: CASSSTPTGLNSPLHF.

This clone appeared a few times. The CDR3 loop reads CAWAGTFTYEQYF. Written as DNA, the CDR3 is TGTGCCTGGGCCGGGACATTTACCTACGAGCAGTACTTC. The J gene is TRBJ2-7, the V gene TRBV30, with D perhaps TRBD1 (6 bases). The V end was cut by 5 bases, the J end by 2 bases, with 13 bases between. The CDR3 totals 13 residues. Germline CDR1 and CDR2: GTSNPN and SVGIG (reference sequence).

This chain connects TRBV6-1 to TRBJ2-5, with a weak D call TRBD1 (5 bases). Trimming left V 1 base short and J 5 bases short, with 8 bases between. Germline V gene sequence: CDR1 MNHNS, CDR2 SASEGT. The CDR3 is made up of 13 amino acids. CDR3 sequence (DNA): TGTGCCAGCAGTGAAGACAGGATGGAGACCCAGTACTTC. Protein product: CASSEDRMETQYF.

V and J are TRBV5-4 and TRBJ2-1, with TRBD2 matching over 7 bases. V dropped 4 bases and J dropped 7; count of bases not matched to a gene: 5. Germline V lookup: CDR1 SGHNT, CDR2 YYREEE (reference sequence). The CDR3 is 13 residues long. DNA for the CDR3: TGTGCCAGCAGCGAGCGGGACTCGAATGAGCAGTTCTTC. Its translation is CASSERDSNEQFF.

The chain has TRBV4-2 and TRBJ2-6; no definite D call. Trimming removed 7 bases at V and 0 bases at J, with 13 bases between. This CDR3 is built from 16 residues. The germline V gene has CDR1 LGHNA and CDR2 YNFKEQ. CDR3 DNA sequence: TGTGCCAGCACGGCGGCAGAACGCTCTGGGGCCAACGTCCTGACTTTC. Translated: CASTAAERSGANVLTF.

The CDR3 sequence is CASSVRQGDYGYTF. The CDR3, as DNA: TGTGCCAGCAGTGTACGACAGGGGGATTATGGCTACACCTTC. The chain recombines TRBV6-4 with TRBJ1-2; 9 bases agree with TRBD1. The CDR3 is 14 amino acids. Germline CDR1 is MRHNA and CDR2 is SNTAGT. After removal of 4 bases from V and 5 bases from J, the junction contained 5 bases not matched to a gene.